The subject of this entry is one TCR beta chain. The antigen is not known. This specimen comes from a study of radiotherapy plus CTLA-4 blockade in lung cancer. Overall study context: Objective responses were recorded in 15% to 20% of patients, with disease control recorded in approximately 32%. Study observations and caveats: Strongest reported response predictors: early blood clone changes and post-radiation interferon-beta. TCR clones of tumor origin grew in blood after radiotherapy plus ipilimumab.

The method was immunoSEQ multiplex PCR; TCRdb's version includes in-frame clones alone and lacks a portion of them. Altogether approximately 77,000 clones are present, more than 60% being singletons, with the ten largest covering approximately 24%. Chemo-refractory metastatic non-small-cell lung cancer patients received focal radiation with ipilimumab CTLA-4 blockade. Trimming took 4 bases from V and 2 from J; bases not matched to a gene: 8. This CDR3 comprises 15 residues. Germline CDR1 and CDR2: MNHEY and SMNVEV (reference sequence). This TCR was recovered from a human donor with non-small cell lung cancer whose response to radiotherapy plus ipilimumab could not be evaluated. Some clones in this sample may be carry-over from other donors' samples. This sequence joins TRBV27 and TRBJ2-7; the match to TRBD2 covers 7 bases. The specimen comprised peripheral blood, sampled from a patient treated with radiotherapy plus ipilimumab. The CDR3 here is CASSSSLGGAYEQYF. CDR3 in DNA: TGTGCCAGCAGTTCTTCACTGGGGGGGGCCTACGAGCAGTACTTC.